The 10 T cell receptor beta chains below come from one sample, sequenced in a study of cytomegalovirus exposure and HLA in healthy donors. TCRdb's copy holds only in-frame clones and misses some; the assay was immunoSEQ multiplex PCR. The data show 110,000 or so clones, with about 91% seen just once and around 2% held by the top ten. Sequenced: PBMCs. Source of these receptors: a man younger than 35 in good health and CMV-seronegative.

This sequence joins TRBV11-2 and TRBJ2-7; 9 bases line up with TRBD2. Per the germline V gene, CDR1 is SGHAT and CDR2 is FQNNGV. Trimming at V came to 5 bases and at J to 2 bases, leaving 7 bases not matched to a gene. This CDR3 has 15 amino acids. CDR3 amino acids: CASSPQSGGPYEQYF. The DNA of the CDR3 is TGTGCCAGCAGCCCCCAGAGCGGGGGGCCCTACGAGCAGTACTTC.

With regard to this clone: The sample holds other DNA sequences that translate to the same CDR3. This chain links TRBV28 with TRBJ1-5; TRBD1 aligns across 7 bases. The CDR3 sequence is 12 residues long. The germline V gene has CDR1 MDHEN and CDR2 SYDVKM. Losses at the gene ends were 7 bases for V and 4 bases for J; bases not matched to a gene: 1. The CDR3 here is CASKGANQPQHF. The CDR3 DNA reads TGTGCCAGCAAGGGGGCAAATCAGCCCCAGCATTTT. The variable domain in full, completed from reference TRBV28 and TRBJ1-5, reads DVKVTQSSRYLVKRTGEKVFLECVQDMDHENMFWYRQDPGLGLRLIYFSYDVKMKEKGDIPEGYSVSREKKERFSLILESASTNQTSMYLCASKGANQPQHFGDGTRLSIL.

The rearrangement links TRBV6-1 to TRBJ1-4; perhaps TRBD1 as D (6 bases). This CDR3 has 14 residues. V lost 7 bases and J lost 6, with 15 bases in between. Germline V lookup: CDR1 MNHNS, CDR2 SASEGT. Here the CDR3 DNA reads TGTGCCAGCATCCAGACAGGAGATCATGAAAAACTGTTTTTT. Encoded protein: CASIQTGDHEKLFF.

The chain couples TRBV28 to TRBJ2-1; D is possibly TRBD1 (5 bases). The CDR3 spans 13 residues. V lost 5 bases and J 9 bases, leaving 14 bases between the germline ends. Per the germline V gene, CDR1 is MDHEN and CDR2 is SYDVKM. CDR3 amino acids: CASSQSGNREQFF. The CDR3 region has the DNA TGTGCCAGCAGTCAGTCAGGGAATCGTGAGCAGTTCTTC.

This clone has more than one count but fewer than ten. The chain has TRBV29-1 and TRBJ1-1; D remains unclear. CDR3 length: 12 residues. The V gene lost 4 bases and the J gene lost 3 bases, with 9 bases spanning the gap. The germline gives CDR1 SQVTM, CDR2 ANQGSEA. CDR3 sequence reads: CSVGPRDTEAFF. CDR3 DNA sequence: TGCAGCGTTGGGCCCCGGGACACTGAAGCTTTCTTT.

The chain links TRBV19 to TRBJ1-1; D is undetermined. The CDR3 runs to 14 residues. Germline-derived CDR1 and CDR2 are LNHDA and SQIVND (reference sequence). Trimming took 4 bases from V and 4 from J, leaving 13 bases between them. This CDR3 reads CASSTLSTSTEAFF. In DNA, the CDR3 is TGTGCCAGTAGTACCCTTTCGACAAGCACTGAAGCTTTCTTT.

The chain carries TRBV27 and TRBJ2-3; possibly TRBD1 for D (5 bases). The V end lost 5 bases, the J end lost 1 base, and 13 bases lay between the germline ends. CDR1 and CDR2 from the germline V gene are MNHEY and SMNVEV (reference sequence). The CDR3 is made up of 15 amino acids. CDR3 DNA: TGTGCCAGCAGTCTGGTGGGCAGGGGCACAGATACGCAGTATTTT. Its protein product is CASSLVGRGTDTQYF.

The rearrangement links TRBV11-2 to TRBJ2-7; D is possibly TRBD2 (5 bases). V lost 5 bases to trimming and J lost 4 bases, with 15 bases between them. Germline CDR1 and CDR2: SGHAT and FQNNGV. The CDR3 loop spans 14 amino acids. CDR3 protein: CASSAEVGVYEQYF. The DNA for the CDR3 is TGTGCCAGCAGCGCGGAGGTTGGGGTGTACGAGCAGTACTTC. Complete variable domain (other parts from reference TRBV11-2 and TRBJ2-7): EAGVAQSPRYKIIEKRQSVAFWCNPISGHATLYWYQQILGQGPKLLIQFQNNGVVDDSQLPKDRFSAERLKGVDSTLKIQPAKLEDSAVYLCASSAEVGVYEQYFGPGTRLTVT.

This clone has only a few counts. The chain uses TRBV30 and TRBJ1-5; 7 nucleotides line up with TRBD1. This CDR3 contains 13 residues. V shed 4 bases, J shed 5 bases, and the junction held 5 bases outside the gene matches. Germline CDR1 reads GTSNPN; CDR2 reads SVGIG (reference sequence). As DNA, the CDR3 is TGTGCCTGGAATTTAGGGGGCGATCAGCCCCAGCATTTT. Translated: CAWNLGGDQPQHF.

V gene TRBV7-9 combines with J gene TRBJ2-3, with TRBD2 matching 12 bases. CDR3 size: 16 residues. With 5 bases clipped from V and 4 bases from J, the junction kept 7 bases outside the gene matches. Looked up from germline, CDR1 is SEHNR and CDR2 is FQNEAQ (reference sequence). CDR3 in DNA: TGTGCCAGCAGCCTAACTAGCGGGAGGCGGTCAGATACGCAGTATTTT. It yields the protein CASSLTSGRRSDTQYF. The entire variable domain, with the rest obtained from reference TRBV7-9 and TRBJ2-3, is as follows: DTGVSQNPRHKITKRGQNVTFRCDPISEHNRLYWYRQTLGQGPEFLTYFQNEAQLEKSRLLSDRFSAERPKGSFSTLEIQRTEQGDSAMYLCASSLTSGRRSDTQYFGPGTRLTVL.